The clone carrying this T cell receptor (beta chain) was found once. The antigen is not known. CDR1 is SGDLS and CDR2 is YYNGEE in the germline V gene. With V trimmed by 3 bases and J by 6 bases, 8 bases remained unmatched. The CDR3 consists of 15 residues. Profiling relied on immunoSEQ multiplex PCR, and the TCRdb table lists in-frame clones only, not all of them. The top ten hold roughly 3% of the sample, which has around 10,000 clones, roughly 82% seen once. This entry is derived from a study of immune evolution from preneoplasia to lung adenocarcinoma. As for the study in general: HLA loss of heterozygosity: 7% AIS, about 14% MIA, over 30% ADC, none AAH.

Findings and limits, study-wide: Later-stage lesions seemingly showed higher T cell density and diversity than normal lung.

Sequenced input: FFPE minimally invasive lung adenocarcinoma tissue. This TCR was sampled from a person aged 70 to 80 with lung adenocarcinoma. The chain links TRBV9 to TRBJ2-1; 8 bases line up with TRBD2. The chain's CDR3 is CASSEGLEFRNEQFF. CDR3 in DNA: TGTGCCAGCAGCGAGGGACTAGAATTTCGCAATGAGCAGTTCTTC. Variable domain in full (rest from reference TRBV9 and TRBJ2-1): DSGVTQTPKHLITATGQRVTLRCSPRSGDLSVYWYQQSLDQGLQFLIQYYNGEERAKGNILERFSAQQFPDLHSELNLSSLELGDSALYFCASSEGLEFRNEQFFGPGTRLTVL.